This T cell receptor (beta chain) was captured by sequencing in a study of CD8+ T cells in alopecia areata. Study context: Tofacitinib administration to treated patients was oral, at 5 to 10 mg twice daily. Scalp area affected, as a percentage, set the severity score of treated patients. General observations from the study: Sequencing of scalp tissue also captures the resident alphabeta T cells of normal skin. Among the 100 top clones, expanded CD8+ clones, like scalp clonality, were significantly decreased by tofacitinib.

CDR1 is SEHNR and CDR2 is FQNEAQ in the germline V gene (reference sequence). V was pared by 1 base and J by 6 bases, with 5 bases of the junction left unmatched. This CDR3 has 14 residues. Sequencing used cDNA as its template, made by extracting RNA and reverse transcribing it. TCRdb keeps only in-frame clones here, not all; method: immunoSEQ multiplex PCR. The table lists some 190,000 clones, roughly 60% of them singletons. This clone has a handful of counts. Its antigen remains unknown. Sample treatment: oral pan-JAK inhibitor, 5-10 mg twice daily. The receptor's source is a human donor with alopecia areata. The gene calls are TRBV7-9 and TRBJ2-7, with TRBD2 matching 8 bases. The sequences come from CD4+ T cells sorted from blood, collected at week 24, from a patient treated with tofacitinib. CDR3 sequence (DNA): TGTGCCAGCAGCTTAGTCGGGGGGGAGAGCGAGCAGTACTTC. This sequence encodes CASSLVGGESEQYF.